The entry that follows covers one T cell receptor beta chain sequence. This clone has more than one count but fewer than ten. Its antigen remains undetermined. No base qualities exist here, and no much larger clone lies one base off it. Participants in the prospective study were enrolled through a virtual design, were aged about 18 to 90 years, and lived in approximately 25 United States geographic areas. In the prospective study, participants were assigned to cohorts based on the clinical history participants reported in a screening survey and a study questionnaire. Recovered participants in ImmuneRACE Cohort 3 were defined by two consecutive negative NP/OP PCR tests, clearance by a healthcare professional, or resolution of symptoms. Each participant in the prospective study had whole blood, serum and a nasopharyngeal or oropharyngeal swab collected by mobile phlebotomists. Participants in the prospective study had the option to provide additional blood draws and questionnaires over an approximately 2-month period. Prospective study blood samples were shipped either frozen or at room temperature before DNA extraction.

This entry belongs to a study of blood T cell repertoires in COVID-19 (dated by TCRdb to the early 2020s). Study-level background: Collaborator samples came from the United States, Italy and Spain and covered acute and convalescent phases of COVID-19. The prospective study material was composed of cDNA or gDNA derived from T cells, B-cell-depleted T cells, or PBMCs. Subjects who had been exposed to COVID-19, were actively infected with it, or had recovered from it provided the deeply sampled blood TCRbeta repertoires that made up the dataset. A freely available public database, intended as a resource for researchers studying the immune response to SARS-CoV-2, is where the repertoires were released. Samples came from the ongoing ImmuneRACE study (first 160 participants) plus 1,254 subjects from 6 global collaborators. The sample metadata nearly always contained a de-identified subject ID, COVID-19 status, age in years and sex. Where available, HLA class I and class II types were obtained from metadata supplied by the sample provider rather than from assay-based typing.

TCRbeta CDR3 regions were amplified from genomic DNA by means of the immunoSEQ Assay, a bias-controlled multiplex PCR. Per the authors' processing: The number of nucleated cells in each sample was estimated by amplification of reference gene primers within the assay. Sequence reads were collapsed and filtered to measure the absolute abundance of every unique TCRbeta CDR3 rearrangement. Productive Simpson clonality was computed per sample as the square root of Simpson's diversity index over productive rearrangements. Here the immuneACCESS table is served through TCRdb, limited to in-frame sequences with V and J called. Missing clones are a known gap in these copies; in checked studies unresolved V genes cover under half, and the rest lacks a known reason. Clone size and V and J calls were adopted from that table, with D and trimming inferred from the DNA. This sample has around 150,000 clones in its table, and roughly 80% of those were observed once. Clones ranked in the top ten supply 11% of the sample.

The research as a whole found: Clinical and demographic metadata were provided uncurated, with the amount varying by source and participant.

The germline V gene encodes CDR1 SGDLS and CDR2 YYNGEE. Trimming at the junction amounts to 7 bases on V and 0 bases on J, and the germline ends lie 8 bases apart. There are 13 amino acids in the CDR3, from cysteine to phenylalanine inclusive. Only the CDR3 DNA is retained, 39 bases long and in frame from the first base. This receptor was identified in a man aged 50 to 59 who had recovered from COVID-19. The chain is encoded by TRBV9 joined to TRBJ1-3, with the D gene too uncertain to name. What was sequenced was PBMCs or T cells enriched from blood (not recorded which). The CDR3 region has the sequence CASGGVSGNTIYF. The DNA sequence follows: TGTGCCAGCGGCGGCGTCTCTGGAAACACCATATATTTT.